Described below is a single TCR beta chain sequence and its context. The sample is drawn from a study of blood T cell repertoires in COVID-19. Background on the study: The United States, Italy and Spain provided the acute and convalescent COVID-19 samples. Sources were T cells, B-cell-depleted T cells, or PBMCs; the material itself was cDNA or gDNA.

Trimming removed 4 bases at V and 11 bases at J, with 11 bases between. CDR3 length equals 12 residues. Germline values: CDR1 SGHTA, CDR2 FQGTGA. Under the authors' procedure: Nucleated cell counts were estimated from reference gene primer amplification. Measured with immunoSEQ multiplex PCR; TCRdb has only the in-frame clones, and not every one. D and trimming come from the DNA, and the V and J calls and clone size come from that table. The sample shows 200,000 to 300,000 clones, about four fifths of them seen only once. This receptor was taken from an elderly woman with COVID-19, enrolled during active disease. The V gene is TRBV7-3, the J gene TRBJ2-2; D unclear. The sample taken for sequencing was peripheral blood. The CDR3 nucleotides are TGTGCCAGCAGCTCGTCTGGCGGTGAGCTGTTTTTT. Amino acids: CASSSSGGELFF.